This TCR beta chain was captured in a study of T-cell reconstitution after alpha-beta-depleted transplantation in children. Molecular barcoding with unique molecular identifiers was used for the TCRbeta library. MiXCR was run by TCRdb on the PCR reads, yielding one entry per CDR3 protein. In the table there are about 600,000 distinct CDR3 sequences, approximately 12% of which are singletons. Study-level points and caveats: The authors attributed T-cell counts and diversity one year after transplant mostly to newly produced T cells. Certain patients had high TCRbeta diversity at day 60, and it came from recipient T cells and thymic progenitors that survived. Expanded graft clones, several hundred of them, were reportedly the source of alpha-beta T cells about two months after transplant.

To note about this clonotype: The antigen is undetermined.

CDR3 length: 12 residues. V lost 6 bases and J lost 7, with 13 bases in between. The clonotype comes from a male patient younger than 18 who had a stem cell transplant for acute myeloid leukemia, so the T cells may come from the graft donor. The sequencing used PBMCs, mostly from graft donor cells, collected 360 days after TCRalphabeta/CD19-depleted stem cell transplant. V usage is TRBV12-3 or TRBV12-4 and J usage is TRBJ2-7, with D unclear. The CDR3 DNA reads as TGTGCCAGCAGGCGCAGGTTCCTTGAGCAGTACTTC. Amino acids: CASRRRFLEQYF.